These T cell receptor beta chains were read from a single sample in a study of cytomegalovirus exposure and HLA in healthy donors. The table came from immunoSEQ multiplex PCR; TCRdb's copy has only in-frame clones and leaves some out. The sample lists more than 45,000 clones; 80% to 85% were seen once. Material for sequencing was PBMCs. These TCRs come from a man younger than 45 in good health and CMV-seronegative. The CDR3 runs from the conserved cysteine through the conserved F or W. D genes are given only for firm matches. Clone size is shown for a subset of rows, as once, few, many or a class of expanded clone.

clone_size: .
v_call: TRBV7-9
d_call: TRBD1
j_call: TRBJ2-3
cdr3_aa: CASSLEGGAGVRQYF
cdr3_nt: TGTGCCAGCAGCTTAGAAGGGGGCGCGGGTGTTAGGCAGTATTTT

clone_size: .
v_call: TRBV4-2
d_call: .
j_call: TRBJ2-7
cdr3_aa: CASSPGGRTNEQYF
cdr3_nt: TGTGCCAGCAGTCCAGGGGGGAGGACAAACGAGCAGTACTTC

clone_size: .
v_call: TRBV9
d_call: TRBD1
j_call: TRBJ2-1
cdr3_aa: CASSASRQGVGSYNEQFF
cdr3_nt: TGTGCCAGCAGCGCCAGTCGACAGGGAGTGGGATCCTACAATGAGCAGTTCTTC

clone_size: .
v_call: TRBV29-1
d_call: TRBD1
j_call: TRBJ2-1
cdr3_aa: CSGAPGQGSSEQFF
cdr3_nt: TGCAGCGGGGCTCCGGGACAGGGCTCCAGCGAGCAGTTCTTC

clone_size: .
v_call: TRBV5-1
d_call: .
j_call: TRBJ2-1
cdr3_aa: CASSPPGGNTYNEQFF
cdr3_nt: TGCGCCAGCAGCCCCCCAGGCGGGAATACCTACAATGAGCAGTTCTTC

clone_size: .
v_call: TRBV6-5
d_call: .
j_call: TRBJ2-1
cdr3_aa: CASSYEAASADNEQFF
cdr3_nt: TGTGCCAGCAGTTACGAGGCGGCTAGCGCCGACAATGAGCAGTTCTTC

clone_size: .
v_call: TRBV5-1
d_call: .
j_call: TRBJ1-1
cdr3_aa: CASSLIAGDTEAFF
cdr3_nt: TGCGCCAGCAGCTTGATTGCAGGGGACACTGAAGCTTTCTTT

clone_size: .
v_call: TRBV5-1
d_call: .
j_call: TRBJ1-3
cdr3_aa: CASSAVPYSGNTIYF
cdr3_nt: TGCGCCAGCAGCGCGGTCCCTTACTCTGGAAACACCATATATTTT

clone_size: .
v_call: TRBV5-5
d_call: TRBD1
j_call: TRBJ1-5
cdr3_aa: CASSNRTGASNQPQHF
cdr3_nt: TGTGCCAGCAGCAACCGGACAGGTGCGAGCAATCAGCCCCAGCATTTT

clone_size: once
v_call: TRBV6-1
d_call: .
j_call: TRBJ1-5
cdr3_aa: CASSGGGAINQPQHF
cdr3_nt: TGTGCCAGCAGTGGCGGAGGAGCCATAAATCAGCCCCAGCATTTT

clone_size: .
v_call: TRBV5-4
d_call: TRBD2
j_call: TRBJ2-7
cdr3_aa: CASSLAGLAGQYEQYF
cdr3_nt: TGTGCCAGCAGCTTGGCCGGTCTAGCGGGACAATACGAGCAGTACTTC

clone_size: .
v_call: TRBV19
d_call: .
j_call: TRBJ2-7
cdr3_aa: CASSIDGGAQIYEQYF
cdr3_nt: TGTGCCAGTAGTATAGATGGCGGGGCCCAAATCTACGAGCAGTACTTC

clone_size: .
v_call: TRBV10-3
d_call: TRBD1
j_call: TRBJ1-2
cdr3_aa: CAISEFGDRLNYGYTF
cdr3_nt: TGTGCCATCAGTGAATTTGGGGACAGACTTAACTATGGCTACACCTTC

clone_size: .
v_call: TRBV15
d_call: TRBD1
j_call: TRBJ2-1
cdr3_aa: CATSSKLTETGEQTSGGYNEQFF
cdr3_nt: TGTGCCACCAGCAGTAAGTTGACAGAAACAGGGGAACAAACCTCAGGCGGGTACAATGAGCAGTTCTTC

clone_size: .
v_call: TRBV4-3
d_call: .
j_call: TRBJ1-4
cdr3_aa: CASSQDIRFTGWGKLFF
cdr3_nt: TGCGCCAGCAGCCAAGATATCAGGTTTACAGGGTGGGGAAAACTGTTTTTT

clone_size: .
v_call: TRBV29-1
d_call: TRBD1
j_call: TRBJ2-3
cdr3_aa: CSVEDGVGSGQSTDTQYF
cdr3_nt: TGCAGCGTTGAAGATGGCGTAGGTTCGGGACAGAGCACAGATACGCAGTATTTT

clone_size: .
v_call: TRBV28
d_call: .
j_call: TRBJ2-7
cdr3_aa: CASSNPGTSTYEQYF
cdr3_nt: TGTGCCAGCAGTAACCCCGGGACATCGACCTACGAGCAGTACTTC

clone_size: .
v_call: TRBV7-7
d_call: TRBD2
j_call: TRBJ2-5
cdr3_aa: CASSLEVGREEKTQYF
cdr3_nt: TGTGCTAGCAGCTTAGAAGTGGGGCGGGAGGAAAAGACCCAGTACTTC

clone_size: .
v_call: TRBV4-2
d_call: TRBD2
j_call: TRBJ2-1
cdr3_aa: CASSLVLAGGNEQFF
cdr3_nt: TGTGCCAGCAGCCTGGTACTAGCGGGAGGGAATGAGCAGTTCTTC

clone_size: .
v_call: TRBV6-4
d_call: TRBD1
j_call: TRBJ1-1
cdr3_aa: CASSDPFAPATGLTEAFF
cdr3_nt: TGTGCCAGCAGTGACCCATTCGCGCCCGCGACAGGGCTCACTGAAGCTTTCTTT

clone_size: .
v_call: TRBV4-1
d_call: .
j_call: TRBJ1-5
cdr3_aa: CASSQGGGSNQPQHF
cdr3_nt: TGCGCCAGCAGCCAAGGTGGAGGGAGCAATCAGCCCCAGCATTTT

clone_size: .
v_call: TRBV7-2
d_call: .
j_call: TRBJ1-1
cdr3_aa: CASTSSPGIPVGAFF
cdr3_nt: TGTGCCAGCACCTCTAGCCCCGGGATCCCTGTGGGAGCTTTCTTT

clone_size: .
v_call: TRBV19
d_call: .
j_call: TRBJ2-3
cdr3_aa: CASSRTRDLGDTQYF
cdr3_nt: TGTGCCAGTAGTCGTACTAGGGACTTGGGAGATACGCAGTATTTT